This T cell receptor gamma chain derives from a study of gamma-delta T cells after stem cell transplantation (TCRdb year 2016). With regard to this clone: Its cognate antigen has yet to be identified. No base qualities exist here, and no much larger clone lies one base off it.

Measured from the cysteine to the phenylalanine, the CDR3 is 14 residues long. Only the CDR3 DNA stays, 42 bases, in frame from base 1. The library was made by RT-PCR. Sequencing was performed on an Illumina MiSeq. TCRdb processed the public reads again with the CATT caller, after which rows with matching DNA were combined. The table for this sample lists about 2,100 gamma-chain clones; 5% to 7.5% of them were counted only once. The ten largest clonotypes hold around 59% of the sample. The sample was gamma-delta T cells. The called J gene is TRGJ1 or TRGJ2, whereas the V gene has no call. The receptor was derived from a human donor. It is not recorded whose cells these are; they may come from a transplant donor. The nucleotide sequence is given as TGTGCCACCTGGGACGGGCGCGACTTCATCGGGAAACTCTTT. Its protein product is CATWDGRDFIGKLF.